These 16 T cell receptor beta chains share one sample of origin, sequenced in a study of T cells in Graves' hyperthyroidism and ophthalmopathy. The investigators amplified TCR beta CDR3 regions from RNA transcripts. Using the HTBI primer set, a first-round RT-PCR was run on the TCR CDR3. MiXCR, applied by TCRdb to the multiplex PCR reads, yields one record per CDR3 protein. Of roughly 510,000 distinct CDR3 sequences in the sample, less than 25% were seen once. The sample was blood. Receptors were obtained from a man between 18 and 29 years old with Graves' hyperthyroidism.

This clonotype was seen many times. V and J are TRBV12-3 or TRBV12-4 and TRBJ1-2, with TRBD1 matching over 7 bases. Trimming took 6 bases from V and 3 from J; bases not matched to a gene: 10. This CDR3 comprises 15 residues. The CDR3 region has the DNA TGTGCCAGCAGAACAGGGGACTCAATCCACTATGGCTACACCTTC. As protein: CASRTGDSIHYGYTF.

Worth noting for this clonotype: Germline is not matched at one junction end, which may reflect a read error. The V gene is TRBV11-2, the J gene TRBJ1-2, with a tentative D call TRBD1 (6 bases). The CDR3 loop spans 13 amino acids. Germline V gives CDR1 SGHAT, CDR2 FQNNGV. Here the CDR3 reads CASSLVLTQGQAF. The CDR3 DNA is TGTGCCAGCAGCTTAGTCCTCACCCAGGGGCAAGCCTTC.

This clonotype was found many times. CDR3 nucleotide sequence: TGTGCCAGCAGTTTGCGGGGTTCCGGGGACGAGCAGTACTTC. Amino acid sequence: CASSLRGSGDEQYF. J is TRBJ2-7 and V is TRBV12-3 or TRBV12-4; D is possibly TRBD2 (6 bases). The CDR3 loop spans 14 amino acids. Trimming shortened V by 3 bases and J by 5 bases, and 14 bases separated the two germline ends.

This clonotype turned up a few times. The rearrangement links TRBV6-7 to TRBJ2-7; D is ambiguous. TRBV6-7 belongs to the ORF category, with a function that is uncertain. This CDR3 has 15 residues. V shed 9 bases and J shed 3 bases, with 21 bases lying between them. CDR3: CARSPTRQPYYEQYF. CDR3 sequence (DNA): TGTGCCAGAAGTCCGACCAGGCAGCCGTACTACGAGCAGTACTTC.

This clonotype has a count of ten or more. The V and J genes are TRBV19 and TRBJ1-2; D not resolved. Per germline, CDR1 LNHDA and CDR2 SQIVND (reference sequence). Trimming removed 1 base from V and 5 bases from J, with 11 bases in between. The CDR3 runs 14 residues. CDR3 sequence (DNA): TGTGCCAGTAGTATAGCTAGGCGGATGTATGGCTACACCTTC. It is translated as CASSIARRMYGYTF.

This clonotype was seen ten or more times. The chain is built from TRBV6-5 and TRBJ1-5; no definite D call. The V end was cut by 0 bases, the J end by 6 bases, with 6 bases between. The CDR3 has 13 amino acids. The V gene's germline CDR1 is MNHEY and CDR2 SVGAGI. The chain's CDR3 is CASSYSDGQPQHF. As DNA, the CDR3 is TGTGCCAGCAGTTACTCGGACGGTCAGCCCCAGCATTTT.

This clonotype was detected ten times or more. The chain recombines TRBV5-8 with TRBJ2-7, with D possibly called TRBD1 or TRBD2 (5 bases each). Between the trimmed V and J ends, which lost 2 bases and 5 bases, there was a span of 20 bases. Germline V gene data show CDR1 as SGHTS and CDR2 as YDEGEE. The CDR3 consists of 16 residues. The CDR3 sequence: CASSFPPGLRGDEQYF. The CDR3, as DNA: TGTGCCAGCAGCTTCCCTCCAGGCCTGAGGGGTGACGAGCAGTACTTC. Variable domain in full (rest from reference TRBV5-8 and TRBJ2-7): EAGVTQSPTHLIKTRGQQATLRCSPISGHTSVYWYQQALGLGLQFLLWYDEGEERNRGNFPPRFSGRQFPNYSSELNVNALELEDSALYLCASSFPPGLRGDEQYFGPGTRLTVT.

This clonotype was observed at least ten times. The chain uses TRBV28 and TRBJ2-7; TRBD1 or TRBD2 may be the D gene (5 bases each). CDR3 length equals 15 residues. The V gene lost 6 bases and the J gene lost 0 bases, with 15 bases spanning the gap. In germline, CDR1 is MDHEN, CDR2 SYDVKM. DNA for the CDR3: TGTGCCAGCAGGCCCCTTGGGACGGACTCCTACGAGCAGTACTTC. Protein sequence: CASRPLGTDSYEQYF. Variable domain in full (rest from reference TRBV28 and TRBJ2-7): DVKVTQSSRYLVKRTGEKVFLECVQDMDHENMFWYRQDPGLGLRLIYFSYDVKMKEKGDIPEGYSVSREKKERFSLILESASTNQTSMYLCASRPLGTDSYEQYFGPGTRLTVT.

This clonotype has a count of ten or more. The rearrangement links TRBV12-3 or TRBV12-4 to TRBJ2-4; no clear D. The V end lost 5 bases, the J end lost 1 base, and 6 bases lay between the germline ends. This CDR3 has 13 amino acids. CDR3 DNA sequence: TGTGCCAGCAGTCCTCAGGCCAAAAACATTCAGTACTTC. Translation: CASSPQAKNIQYF.

In its sample, this clonotype was seen many times. J is TRBJ2-2 and V is TRBV28; D gene ambiguous. The germline gives CDR1 MDHEN, CDR2 SYDVKM. CDR3 length equals 14 residues. Trimming stripped 6 bases from V and 7 bases from J, with 15 bases between. CDR3 in DNA: TGTGCCAGCAGCTTTGGGTCGACCCTCGGGGAGCTGTTTTTT. This sequence encodes CASSFGSTLGELFF.

The rearrangement links TRBV12-3 or TRBV12-4 to TRBJ1-1; 8 bases are a match to TRBD1. The V gene end was trimmed by 5 bases and the J gene end by 5 bases; junction bases not matched to a gene: 7. CDR3 length: 14 amino acids. The CDR3 DNA reads TGTGCCAGCAGTGCGGACAGGGTGGGGACTGAAGCTTTCTTT. Its protein product is CASSADRVGTEAFF.

Ten or more counts support this clonotype. The chain carries TRBV9 and TRBJ2-5; D not resolved. V was shortened by 0 bases and J by 5 bases, with 8 bases between the two germline ends. This CDR3 region has 13 residues. Germline CDR1 reads SGDLS; CDR2 reads YYNGEE. CDR3 nucleotides: TGTGCCAGCAGCGTAGTACCCGAGGAGACCCAGTACTTC. It translates to CASSVVPEETQYF.

Worth noting for this clonotype: The conserved final phenylalanine or tryptophan is absent from the CDR3, which likely points to a read error. The rearrangement joins TRBV5-1 to TRBJ1-1; no definite D call. The CDR3 is 14 amino acids. V lost 2 bases and J 5 bases, leaving 13 bases between the germline ends. Germline assignment: CDR1 SGHRS and CDR2 YFSETQ. CDR3 amino acids: CASSFYRPGTEAFY. DNA of the CDR3: TGCGCCAGCAGCTTTTACCGACCGGGAACTGAAGCTTTCTAT.

This clonotype was seen many times. The chain recombines TRBV12-3 or TRBV12-4 with TRBJ1-2; unclear D gene. The CDR3 has 12 residues. The V end lost 7 bases, the J end lost 8 bases, and 14 bases lay between the germline ends. The CDR3 nucleotides are TGTGCCAGCATCTCGTCTACTTCCGGCTACACCTTC. Protein sequence: CASISSTSGYTF.

This clonotype has ten or more counts. The chain joins TRBV28 to TRBJ1-5; D is possibly TRBD1 (5 bases). Trimming took 4 bases from V and 2 from J, leaving 12 bases between them. Germline CDR1 reads MDHEN; CDR2 reads SYDVKM. This CDR3 spans 15 amino acids. The DNA of the CDR3 is TGTGCCAGCAGTTCCAGGGCTTTCGGCAATCAGCCCCAGCATTTT. Its translation: CASSSRAFGNQPQHF. Variable domain in full (rest from reference TRBV28 and TRBJ1-5): DVKVTQSSRYLVKRTGEKVFLECVQDMDHENMFWYRQDPGLGLRLIYFSYDVKMKEKGDIPEGYSVSREKKERFSLILESASTNQTSMYLCASSSRAFGNQPQHFGDGTRLSIL.

This clonotype was seen repeatedly, ten times or more. The chain joins TRBV4-1 to TRBJ2-5; 10 bases line up with TRBD2. CDR1 MGHRA and CDR2 YSYEKL come from the germline V gene. This CDR3 comprises 13 residues. V was clipped by 5 bases and J by 3 bases; unmatched bases: 0. CDR3 sequence: CASSTSGEETQYF. CDR3 nucleotides: TGCGCCAGCAGCACTAGCGGGGAAGAGACCCAGTACTTC.